This is a list of T cell receptor beta chains from one sample in a study of identical twins. Each CDR3 protein gets one entry after TCRdb re-called the 5' RACE reads with MiXCR. The sample contains fewer than 500,000 distinct CDR3 sequences, 13% to 15% of which appear only once. The same data also contributed to another study, on yellow fever vaccine responses in identical twins.

The specimen was CD4+ T cells sorted from blood. These TCRs come from a woman aged 18 to 35 in good health. Both conserved end residues are part of each CDR3. The order of the fields is D gene, J gene, clone size, V gene, CDR3 protein, CDR3 DNA. The D gene is left open where the match is weak. Clone size is stated in some rows and not others, as once, few, many or a class when expanded.

D gene: TRBD2
J gene: TRBJ2-7
clone size: few
V gene: TRBV15
CDR3 protein: CATSRDKRGLAGGQAPYEQYF
CDR3 DNA: TGTGCCACCAGCAGAGATAAGAGGGGGCTAGCGGGGGGACAAGCTCCCTACGAGCAGTACTTC

D gene: TRBD1
J gene: TRBJ2-7
clone size: many
V gene: TRBV3-1
CDR3 protein: CASSQGQISYEQYF
CDR3 DNA: TGTGCCAGCAGCCAGGGACAGATTTCCTACGAGCAGTACTTC

D gene: TRBD1
J gene: TRBJ2-3
clone size: NA
V gene: TRBV4-1
CDR3 protein: CASSGKDRGSRDTQYF
CDR3 DNA: TGCGCCAGCAGCGGAAAAGACAGGGGGTCAAGAGATACGCAGTATTTT

D gene: TRBD1
J gene: TRBJ1-1
clone size: few
V gene: TRBV24-1
CDR3 protein: CATSRGQGSNTEAFF
CDR3 DNA: TGTGCCACCAGCCGAGGACAGGGCAGCAACACTGAAGCTTTCTTT

D gene: NA
J gene: TRBJ2-2
clone size: few
V gene: TRBV25-1
CDR3 protein: CASSDFPSRDDANTGELFF
CDR3 DNA: TGTGCCAGCAGTGATTTCCCCTCCCGCGACGACGCGAACACCGGGGAGCTGTTTTTT

D gene: TRBD1
J gene: TRBJ2-5
clone size: few
V gene: TRBV29-1
CDR3 protein: CSVGQGPRETQYF
CDR3 DNA: TGCAGCGTTGGACAGGGCCCTAGGGAGACCCAGTACTTC

D gene: TRBD2
J gene: TRBJ2-7
clone size: NA
V gene: TRBV12-3/TRBV12-4
CDR3 protein: CASSSRTSGGHYEQYF
CDR3 DNA: TGTGCCAGCAGTTCGCGGACTAGCGGGGGGCACTACGAGCAGTACTTC

D gene: NA
J gene: TRBJ1-1
clone size: few
V gene: TRBV7-2
CDR3 protein: CASSLAVEAFF
CDR3 DNA: TGTGCCAGCAGCTTAGCCGTTGAAGCTTTCTTT

D gene: TRBD2
J gene: TRBJ2-7
clone size: NA
V gene: TRBV5-1
CDR3 protein: CASSLVAVGTRIFSYEQYF
CDR3 DNA: TGCGCCAGCAGCTTGGTCGCGGTCGGGACTAGGATTTTCTCCTACGAGCAGTACTTC

D gene: NA
J gene: TRBJ2-2
clone size: few
V gene: TRBV30
CDR3 protein: CAWSLRPGELFF
CDR3 DNA: TGTGCCTGGAGCCTACGCCCCGGGGAGCTGTTTTTT

D gene: NA
J gene: TRBJ1-1
clone size: few
V gene: TRBV6-5
CDR3 protein: CASTGPNTEAFF
CDR3 DNA: TGTGCCAGCACAGGACCGAACACTGAAGCTTTCTTT